These 22 T cell receptor beta chains originate from one sample sequenced in a study of blood T cell repertoires in COVID-19. TCRdb's table, derived via immunoSEQ multiplex PCR, lists solely in-frame clones and lacks some. This table has around 80,000 clones, over 80% appearing once. The sequenced material came from peripheral blood. The receptors were sampled from a human donor in a cohort sampled during active COVID-19.

V gene TRBV30 combines with J gene TRBJ1-4; TRBD1 agrees at 8 bases. Germline V gene lookup returns CDR1 GTSNPN and CDR2 SVGIG (reference sequence). The CDR3 covers 13 residues. V dropped 7 bases and J dropped 7; count of bases not matched to a gene: 8. CDR3 coding DNA: TGTGCCTTCCAGACAGGGGCTCTTGAAAAACTGTTTTTT. Translated, it gives CAFQTGALEKLFF.

CDR3 loop: CASSLDRGHSPLHF. The CDR3 DNA is TGTGCCAGCAGCTTAGACAGGGGTCATTCACCCCTCCACTTT. The J gene is TRBJ1-6, the V gene TRBV7-3; TRBD1 agrees at 8 bases. Germline CDR1 is SGHTA and CDR2 is FQGTGA. CDR3 length equals 14 residues. The V segment lost 2 bases and the J segment 8 bases; nucleotides outside the gene matches: 2.

The V gene is TRBV10-3, the J gene TRBJ2-7; 9 bases align to TRBD1. The CDR3 has 12 amino acids. Germline CDR1 reads ENHRY; CDR2 reads SYGVKD. J lost 1 base, V lost 8 bases, and 0 bases had no gene match. DNA of the CDR3: TGTGCCATCGGACAGGGGTCCTACGAGCAGTACTTC. Protein: CAIGQGSYEQYF.

The CDR3 nucleotides read TGTGCCAGCAGCTTGTGGACAGGGCGGGGCAAAAACATTCAGTACTTC. The encoded protein is CASSLWTGRGKNIQYF. The J gene is TRBJ2-4, the V gene TRBV5-6; 8 nucleotides align to TRBD1. The CDR3 has 16 amino acids. Germline CDR1 and CDR2: SGHDT and YYEEEE. V trimming: 1 base; J trimming: 3 bases; junction bases outside the gene matches: 6. The whole variable domain, remainder taken from reference TRBV5-6 and TRBJ2-4, is DAGVTQSPTHLIKTRGQQVTLRCSPKSGHDTVSWYQQALGQGPQFIFQYYEEEERQRGNFPDRFSGHQFPNYSSELNVNALLLGDSALYLCASSLWTGRGKNIQYFGAGTRLSVL.

This clone has only a few counts. The chain is built from TRBV29-1 and TRBJ2-5; 9 positions agree with TRBD2. After removal of 6 bases from V and 5 bases from J, the junction contained 13 bases not matched to a gene. Germline V lookup: CDR1 SQVTM, CDR2 ANQGSEA. CDR3 size: 15 residues. CDR3 amino acids: CSVAGTSIRRETQYF. CDR3 coding DNA: TGCAGCGTCGCCGGGACTAGCATCAGGAGGGAGACCCAGTACTTC.

V is TRBV18 and J is TRBJ2-7, with D maybe TRBD2 (5 bases). The CDR3 totals 13 residues. CDR1 and CDR2 from the germline V gene are KGHSH and LQKENI. V was pared by 6 bases and J by 2 bases, with 11 bases between. The CDR3 nucleotides read TGTGCCAGCTCGACACGGGATCCCTACGAGCAGTACTTC. As protein: CASSTRDPYEQYF.

Comments on this clone: Sequence at one end of the junction differs from germline and may be a read error. The chain has TRBV12-3 or TRBV12-4 and TRBJ1-1, with D tentatively TRBD1 (5 bases). CDR3 size: 11 residues. In DNA form, the CDR3 reads TGTGCCAGCAGTTTAACAGGAACTTTAAGCTTT. Amino acids: CASSLTGTLSF.

The chain has TRBV7-9 and TRBJ2-1; 9 positions agree with TRBD2. This CDR3 has 15 amino acids. With 1 base clipped from V and 8 bases from J, the junction kept 6 bases outside the gene matches. CDR1 is SEHNR and CDR2 is FQNEAQ in the germline V gene (reference sequence). The CDR3 region has the DNA TGTGCCAGCAGCTTAGAAGGCGGGAGGGCCTATGAGCAGTTCTTC. Its translation is CASSLEGGRAYEQFF.

The chain combines TRBV9 with TRBJ2-7; 8 bases map to TRBD2. CDR1 is SGDLS, CDR2 YYNGEE, per germline. V trimming: 0 bases; J trimming: 6 bases; junction bases outside the gene matches: 8. This CDR3 is 15 amino acids long. The CDR3: CASSVEPGLAGEQYF. DNA for the CDR3: TGTGCCAGCAGCGTAGAACCCGGACTAGCAGGCGAGCAGTACTTC.

This clone was picked up one time. This chain links TRBV28 with TRBJ1-3; TRBD1 is a possible D gene (6 bases). The CDR3 extends over 16 amino acids. The V end was cut by 8 bases, the J end by 0 bases, with 17 bases between. Germline CDR1 reads MDHEN; CDR2 reads SYDVKM. The CDR3 loop reads CASRQSGQTSGNTIYF. CDR3 DNA sequence: TGTGCCAGCCGACAATCCGGACAGACCTCTGGAAACACCATATATTTT.

CDR3 bases: TGTGCCAGCAGCTTAGAGACTAGCGGAGGTACGCAGTATTTT. This sequence encodes CASSLETSGGTQYF. The chain joins TRBV7-9 to TRBJ2-3; 9 bases map to TRBD2. Germline assignment: CDR1 SEHNR and CDR2 FQNEAQ (reference sequence). The V and J ends lost 1 base and 8 bases, in that order; junction bases with no gene match: 4. This CDR3 contains 14 residues. Combining the CDR3 with reference TRBV7-9 and TRBJ2-3 gives the whole variable domain DTGVSQNPRHKITKRGQNVTFRCDPISEHNRLYWYRQTLGQGPEFLTYFQNEAQLEKSRLLSDRFSAERPKGSFSTLEIQRTEQGDSAMYLCASSLETSGGTQYFGPGTRLTVL.

V gene TRBV7-2 combines with J gene TRBJ1-4; no definite D call. V was clipped by 2 bases and J by 10 bases, with 5 bases between them. The CDR3 length is 11 residues. Looked up from germline, CDR1 is SGHTA and CDR2 is FQGNSA. CDR3 protein: CASSLLGKLFF. The CDR3 coding sequence is TGTGCCAGCAGCTTACTCGGAAAACTGTTTTTT.

The V and J genes are TRBV25-1 and TRBJ1-2, with 8 nucleotides matching TRBD1. V was clipped by 0 bases and J by 8 bases; unmatched bases: 11. The CDR3 has 16 residues. In germline, CDR1 is MGHDK, CDR2 SYGVNS. The CDR3 region is CASSEYGDRSFRGYTF. CDR3 DNA: TGTGCCAGCAGTGAATATGGGGACAGGAGCTTTAGGGGCTACACCTTC.

This chain links TRBV10-3 with TRBJ2-3; 9 nucleotides agree with TRBD2. This CDR3 region has 17 residues. Germline values: CDR1 ENHRY, CDR2 SYGVKD. V shed 7 bases, J shed 5 bases, and the junction held 16 bases outside the gene matches. CDR3 residues: CAITETASGMSRDTQYF. The CDR3 DNA sequence: TGTGCCATCACCGAAACGGCTAGCGGGATGAGTCGAGATACGCAGTATTTT.

This sequence joins TRBV6-5 and TRBJ1-6; D is unresolved. V gave up 2 bases and J gave up 7 bases, with 6 bases separating them. CDR3 size: 13 residues. From germline, CDR1 is MNHEY and CDR2 SVGAGI. For the CDR3, the DNA is TGTGCCAGCAGTTACCGGGAAAATTCACCCCTCCACTTT. It yields the protein CASSYRENSPLHF.

The chain combines TRBV5-6 with TRBJ1-6, with 7 bases that match TRBD1. The CDR3 sequence is 15 residues long. V lost 4 bases and J lost 9; bases outside the gene matches: 10. CDR1 SGHDT and CDR2 YYEEEE come from the germline V gene. As DNA, the CDR3 is TGTGCCAGCAGCAGGCCGACAGGGTCGGGTTCACCCCTCCACTTT. Protein: CASSRPTGSGSPLHF.

V usage is TRBV5-1 and J usage is TRBJ1-1; D ambiguous. The V end was cut by 2 bases, the J end by 4 bases, with 24 bases between. CDR1 and CDR2 (germline): SGHRS, YFSETQ. This CDR3 spans 18 amino acids. CDR3 region: CASSFSPLTPGGATEAFF. CDR3 in DNA: TGCGCCAGCAGCTTCTCCCCCCTGACGCCAGGAGGAGCCACTGAAGCTTTCTTT.

This clone has just one count. The chain is built from TRBV7-3 and TRBJ2-1; 10 nucleotides agree with TRBD2. There are 16 residues in the CDR3. Looked up from germline, CDR1 is SGHTA and CDR2 is FQGTGA. V shed 2 bases, J shed 7 bases, and the junction held 8 bases outside the gene matches. CDR3 bases: TGTGCCAGCAGCTTACGAGCGGGAGGGCCACATAATGAGCAGTTCTTC. Residues: CASSLRAGGPHNEQFF.

In nucleotides, the CDR3 is TGTGCCAGCAGCTTAGGGGGGCCAGAGACCCAGTACTTC. Protein sequence: CASSLGGPETQYF. V gene TRBV7-2 combines with J gene TRBJ2-5; perhaps TRBD1 as D (6 bases). Per germline, CDR1 SGHTA and CDR2 FQGNSA. This CDR3 spans 13 amino acids. Trimming removed 1 base at V and 4 bases at J, with 7 bases between.

The V and J genes are TRBV29-1 and TRBJ1-2; 9 nucleotides line up with TRBD1. V lost 7 bases, J lost 3 bases, and 3 bases stayed unmatched. The CDR3 runs to 12 residues. Germline V gene data show CDR1 as SQVTM and CDR2 as ANQGSEA. CDR3 loop: CSGGQGDYGYTF. The CDR3 coding sequence is TGCAGCGGGGGACAGGGAGACTATGGCTACACCTTC.

The chain combines TRBV5-1 with TRBJ2-1; a weak D match, TRBD2 (6 bases). The germline V gene encodes CDR1 SGHRS and CDR2 YFSETQ. Trimming cost V 3 bases and J 6 bases, with 13 bases left between them. CDR3 length: 14 residues. CDR3 loop: CASSSGLRGNEQFF. The CDR3 region has the DNA TGCGCCAGCAGCTCTGGACTAAGGGGCAATGAGCAGTTCTTC.

The CDR3 sequence is CASSRQGVYEQYF. CDR3 coding DNA: TGTGCCAGCAGCCGACAGGGGGTCTACGAGCAGTACTTC. The chain combines TRBV27 with TRBJ2-7; 9 bases are a match to TRBD1. The CDR3 length is 13 residues. Germline V lookup: CDR1 MNHEY, CDR2 SMNVEV (reference sequence). V gave up 6 bases and J gave up 3 bases; unmatched junction bases: 3.